This TCR beta chain was documented in a study of T-cell memory formation after mild COVID-19. CDR3 length equals 17 residues. Germline V gene sequence: CDR1 SGHRS, CDR2 YFSETQ. Trimming cost V 0 bases and J 1 base; bases outside gene matches: 7. TCRdb reprocessed the 5' RACE reads via MiXCR and lists one record per CDR3 protein. The sample lists 190,000 or so distinct CDR3 sequences, roughly a fifth occurring once. V and J are TRBV5-1 and TRBJ2-7, with 10 bases matching TRBD1. The clonotype comes from an adult woman who had mild COVID-19 (a few samples of this study predate the infection). Cell type and time point are not known. Sequencing input: PBMCs or a T cell subset sorted from them (not recorded which). The CDR3 DNA reads TGCGCCAGCAGCTTGGTCGGGGGACAGGGGAGGTCCTACGAGCAGTACTTC. Translated: CASSLVGGQGRSYEQYF.